This T cell receptor beta chain originates from a study of T cell repertoires in aging, cancer and after chemotherapy. Study conclusions and caveats: In cancer patients, declining TCR diversity with age involved lost richness and lost evenness.

Multiplex touch-down PCR with TRB-A/B primers amplified rearranged V-D-J TRB sequences. One entry per CDR3 protein, called by TCRdb with MiXCR from the multiplex PCR reads. This sample yields roughly 4,900 distinct CDR3 sequences, of which roughly 35% are seen a single time; around 14% belongs to the top ten. TCR beta rearrangements were amplified from peripheral blood genomic DNA. The count of this clonotype is one. Its matching antigen is unknown. The sequence was collected from a human donor with a blood cancer. The sample taken for sequencing was blood.

Written as DNA, the CDR3 is TGTGCCAGCAGTTCGCTAGGGCCAAAGCCCCAGCATTTT. Its protein product is CASSSLGPKPQHF. The chain is built from TRBV27 and TRBJ1-5; no clear D gene. Trimming cost V 4 bases and J 8 bases, with 12 bases left between them. CDR1 is MNHEY and CDR2 is SMNVEV in the germline V gene (reference sequence). The CDR3 spans 13 residues.